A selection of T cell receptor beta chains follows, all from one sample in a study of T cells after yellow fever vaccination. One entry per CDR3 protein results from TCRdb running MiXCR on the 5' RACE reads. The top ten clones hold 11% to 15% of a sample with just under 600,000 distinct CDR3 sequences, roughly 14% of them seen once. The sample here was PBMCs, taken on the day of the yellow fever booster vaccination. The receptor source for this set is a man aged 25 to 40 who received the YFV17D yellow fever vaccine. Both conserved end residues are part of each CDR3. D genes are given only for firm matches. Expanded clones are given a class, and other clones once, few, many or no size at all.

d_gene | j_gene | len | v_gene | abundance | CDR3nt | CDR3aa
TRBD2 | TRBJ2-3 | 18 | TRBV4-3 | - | TGCGCCAGCAGCCAAGCCCCCCAGACTAGCGGGAGGACAGATACGCAGTATTTT | CASSQAPQTSGRTDTQYF
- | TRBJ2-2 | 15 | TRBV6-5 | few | TGTGCCAGCAGTTACCAGCACGCGAACACCGGGGAGCTGTTTTTT | CASSYQHANTGELFF
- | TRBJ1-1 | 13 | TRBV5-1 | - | TGCGCCAGCAGCTACCACATGAACACTGAAGCTTTCTTT | CASSYHMNTEAFF
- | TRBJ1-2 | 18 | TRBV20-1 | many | TGCAGTGCTAGGCCGAGGACTCTTTGGGCAGACCTTAACTATGGCTACACCTTC | CSARPRTLWADLNYGYTF
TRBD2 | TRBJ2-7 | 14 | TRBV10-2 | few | TGCGCCAGCAGAGCCGGGACTACCTCCTACGAGCAGTACTTC | CASRAGTTSYEQYF
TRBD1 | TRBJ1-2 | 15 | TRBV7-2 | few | TGTGCCAGCAGCCGGTACCGGGACAGCGCTAATGGCTACACCTTC | CASSRYRDSANGYTF
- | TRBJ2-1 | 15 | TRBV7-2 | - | TGTGCCAGCAGCTTAGATGGCGGACCCTACAATGAGCAGTTCTTC | CASSLDGGPYNEQFF
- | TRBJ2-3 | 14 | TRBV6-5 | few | TGTGCCAGCAGTTACCCTGACTCTGCTGGTACGCAGTATTTT | CASSYPDSAGTQYF
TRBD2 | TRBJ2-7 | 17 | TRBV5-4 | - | TGTGCCAGCAGCTTGGATGGGACTAGCGGGAGTATTTACGAGCAGTACTTC | CASSLDGTSGSIYEQYF
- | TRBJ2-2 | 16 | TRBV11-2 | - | TGTGCCAGCAGCTTAGCTCTAAAATTAAACACCGGGGAGCTGTTTTTT | CASSLALKLNTGELFF
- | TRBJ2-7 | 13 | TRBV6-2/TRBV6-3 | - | TGTGCCAGCAGTTACGGCTCGGGGTACGAGCAGTACTTC | CASSYGSGYEQYF
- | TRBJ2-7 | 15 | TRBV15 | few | TGTGCCACCAGCAGAATTAGCGGAGGGGCCTACGAGCAGTACTTC | CATSRISGGAYEQYF
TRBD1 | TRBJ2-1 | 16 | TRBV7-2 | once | TGTGCCAGCAGCTCTTTCGAGAGGACAGGGGGCAATGAGCAGTTCTTC | CASSSFERTGGNEQFF
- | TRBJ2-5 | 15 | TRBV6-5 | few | TGTGCCAGCAGCTACTCGGGACACCCTCAGGAGACCCAGTACTTC | CASSYSGHPQETQYF
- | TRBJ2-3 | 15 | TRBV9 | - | TGTGCCAGCAGCCGGGACGGCGCTAGCACAGATACGCAGTATTTT | CASSRDGASTDTQYF
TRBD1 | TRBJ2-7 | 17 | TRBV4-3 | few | TGCGCCAGCAGCCAAGTTACCACAGGGGGACCGACGTCAGGGCAGTACTTC | CASSQVTTGGPTSGQYF
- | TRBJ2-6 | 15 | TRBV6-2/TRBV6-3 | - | TGTGCCAGCAGTCGAACAGGGTCTGGGGCCAACGTCCTGACTTTC | CASSRTGSGANVLTF
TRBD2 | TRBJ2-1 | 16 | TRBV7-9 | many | TGTGCCAGCAGCTTAAGTCTAGCGGGAGTTGGCGATGAGCAGTTCTTC | CASSLSLAGVGDEQFF
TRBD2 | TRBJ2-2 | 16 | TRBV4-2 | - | TGTGCCAGCAGCCAGAGGGATGGGACTAAGGACGGGGAGCTGTTTTTT | CASSQRDGTKDGELFF
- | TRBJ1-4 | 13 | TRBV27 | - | TGTGCCAGCAAGATGTCGAGGTTCGAAAAACTGTTTTTT | CASKMSRFEKLFF
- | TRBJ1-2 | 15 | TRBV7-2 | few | TGTGCCAGCAGCCAAGCAGGGTTAGCTAACTATGGCTACACCTTC | CASSQAGLANYGYTF
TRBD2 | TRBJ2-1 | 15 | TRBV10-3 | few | TGTGCCGTAATATCAGCGGGAGGGCCTCTAGATGAGCAGTTCTTC | CAVISAGGPLDEQFF
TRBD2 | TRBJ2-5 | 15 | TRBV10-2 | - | TGCGCCAGCAGAAATAGCGGGAGGGCCGCGGAGACCCAGTACTTC | CASRNSGRAAETQYF
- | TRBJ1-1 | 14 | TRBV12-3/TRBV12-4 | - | TGTGCCAGCAGTTTAGCCGGCCCCGGCACTGAAGCTTTCTTT | CASSLAGPGTEAFF
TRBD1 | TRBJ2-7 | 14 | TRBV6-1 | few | TGTGCCAGCAGAAAGACAGGGGGGCTCGGCGAGCAGTACTTC | CASRKTGGLGEQYF
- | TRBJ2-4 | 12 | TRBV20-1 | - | TGCAGTGCTAACCTTCGGGGAAACATTCAGTACTTC | CSANLRGNIQYF
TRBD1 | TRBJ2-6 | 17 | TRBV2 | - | TGTGCCAGCAGTGCGGGACAGTCTTTCTCTGGGGCCAACGTCCTGACTTTC | CASSAGQSFSGANVLTF
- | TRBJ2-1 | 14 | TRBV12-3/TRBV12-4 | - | TGTGCCAGCAGTCCGCCCCCTTTTTACAATGAGCAGTTCTTC | CASSPPPFYNEQFF
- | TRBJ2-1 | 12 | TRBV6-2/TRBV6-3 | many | TGTGCCAGCAGAACTTGGGGGGATGAGCAGTTCTTC | CASRTWGDEQFF
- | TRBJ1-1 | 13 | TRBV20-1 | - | TGCAGTGCTCTGCGGGGGGGGAACACTGAAGCTTTCTTT | CSALRGGNTEAFF
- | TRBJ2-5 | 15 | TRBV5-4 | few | TGTGCCAGCAGCTTGGGACCGACTGGGGAGGAGACCCAGTACTTC | CASSLGPTGEETQYF
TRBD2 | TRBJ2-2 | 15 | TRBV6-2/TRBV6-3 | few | TGTGCCAGCATTACTAGCGGGAGTCCCACCGGGGAGCTGTTTTTT | CASITSGSPTGELFF
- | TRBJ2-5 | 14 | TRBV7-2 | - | TGTGCCAGCAGCTTAGCGCACTCTCAGGAGACCCAGTACTTC | CASSLAHSQETQYF
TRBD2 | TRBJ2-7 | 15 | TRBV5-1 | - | TGCGCCAGCAGCTACCTAGCGGGAGTTTCCTACGAGCAGTACTTC | CASSYLAGVSYEQYF
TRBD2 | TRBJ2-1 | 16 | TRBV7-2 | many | TGTGCCAGCAGCTTAGTGGCGGGGGTACTATACAATGAGCAGTTCTTC | CASSLVAGVLYNEQFF
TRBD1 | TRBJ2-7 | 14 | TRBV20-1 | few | TGCAGTGCTAGTCGGAGACAGGGTATCTTCGAGCAGTACTTC | CSASRRQGIFEQYF
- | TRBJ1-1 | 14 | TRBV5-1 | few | TGCGCCAGCAGCAGGGCGGTGCCGAACACTGAAGCTTTCTTT | CASSRAVPNTEAFF